A single sample gave rise to the 15 T cell receptor beta chains below, sequenced in a study of OX40 agonist ivuxolimab in advanced cancers. Library construction relied on the immunoSEQ multiplex PCR assay. Entries here come from immuneACCESS through TCRdb and include only in-frame sequences with V and J called. Some clones fail to appear in such tables; in the studies checked, an unresolved V gene covers under half of the shortfall, and the cause of the remainder is unknown. The sample yields around 82,000 clones; about 88% were counted once. Less than 0.6% of the sample goes to the ten largest clones. The sample in question was CD4+ or CD8+ T cells sorted from blood, obtained in a trial of the OX40 agonist ivuxolimab. The receptors stem from an adult with an advanced solid tumor such as melanoma, head and neck, liver or kidney cancer.

The chain is built from TRBV15 and TRBJ2-7; 8 positions agree with TRBD1. Germline CDR1 and CDR2: LNHNV and YYDKDF (reference sequence). This CDR3 has 14 residues. V shed 4 bases and J 2 bases; nucleotides not matched to a gene: 4. The CDR3 DNA reads TGTGCCACCAGCATTCCGGGACAGGCCTACGAGCAGTACTTC. It encodes CATSIPGQAYEQYF.

This chain joins TRBV6-1 and TRBJ2-7, with D perhaps TRBD1 (6 bases). Germline loops: CDR1 MNHNS, CDR2 SASEGT. Trimming removed 6 bases from V and 0 bases from J, with 12 bases in between. The CDR3 is 14 amino acids. The DNA of the CDR3 is TGTGCCAGCAGCGACCGGACAGTCTCCTACGAGCAGTACTTC. Translating gives CASSDRTVSYEQYF.

The rearrangement joins TRBV7-7 to TRBJ2-7; TRBD2 aligns across 13 bases. The germline gives CDR1 SSHAT, CDR2 FNYEAQ (reference sequence). This CDR3 is 14 amino acids long. The DNA for the CDR3 is TGTGCTAGCGCCACTAGCGGGGGGGCCCACGAGCAGTACTTC. Its translation: CASATSGGAHEQYF. The full variable domain, in which reference TRBV7-7 and TRBJ2-7 provide the parts outside the CDR3, is GAGVSQSPRYKVTKRGQDVTLRCDPISSHATLYWYQQALGQGPEFLTYFNYEAQPDKSGLPSDRFSAERPEGSISTLTIQRTEQRDSAMYRCASATSGGAHEQYFGPGTRLTVT.

The chain recombines TRBV4-3 with TRBJ2-6; perhaps TRBD1 as D (5 bases). Deletions cut 0 bases from V and 3 bases from J, with 18 bases between. The V gene's germline CDR1 is LGHNA and CDR2 YSLEER. The length of the CDR3 is 19 residues. CDR3 protein: CASSQDIGQRRVGANVLTF. CDR3 DNA: TGCGCCAGCAGCCAAGATATAGGACAACGAAGGGTTGGGGCCAACGTCCTGACTTTC.

The chain employs TRBV6-1 and TRBJ1-2, with D unresolved. Trimming shortened V by 4 bases and J by 5 bases, and 11 bases separated the two germline ends. The CDR3 is 13 residues long. The germline V gene has CDR1 MNHNS and CDR2 SASEGT. CDR3 residues: CASSAAAEYGYTF. The CDR3 region has the DNA TGTGCCAGCAGTGCGGCGGCGGAGTATGGCTACACCTTC.

The chain carries TRBV2 and TRBJ2-1; D remains unclear. CDR1 and CDR2 (germline): SNHLY, FYNNEI. Trimming cost V 5 bases and J 8 bases, with 10 bases left between them. The CDR3 sequence is 12 residues long. CDR3 protein: CASSTRPHEQFF. DNA for the CDR3: TGTGCCAGCAGTACGAGGCCCCATGAGCAGTTCTTC.

J is TRBJ1-6 and V is TRBV10-3, with 7 bases lining up with TRBD1. J lost 13 bases, V lost 6 bases, and 9 bases had no gene match. The CDR3 extends over 13 amino acids. Germline V gives CDR1 ENHRY, CDR2 SYGVKD. The CDR3 region is CAIRPSEGAPLHF. The CDR3 DNA reads as TGTGCCATCAGGCCCTCGGAGGGGGCCCCCCTCCACTTT.

The J gene is TRBJ1-5, the V gene TRBV28; 7 bases agree with TRBD1. The CDR3 loop spans 18 amino acids. Losses at the gene ends were 5 bases for V and 4 bases for J; bases not matched to a gene: 17. The germline V gene has CDR1 MDHEN and CDR2 SYDVKM. For the CDR3, the DNA is TGTGCCAGCAGTCCGTCAGGGGGGATTGGGAGGCGGAATCAGCCCCAGCATTTT. Encoded protein: CASSPSGGIGRRNQPQHF.

The chain recombines TRBV6-5 with TRBJ1-5; D is undetermined. CDR3 length: 13 residues. V lost 6 bases, J lost 1 base, and 7 bases lay in between. Germline V CDR1 and CDR2: MNHEY, SVGAGI. The chain's CDR3 is CASSPDSNQPQHF. In DNA, the CDR3 is TGTGCCAGCAGCCCCGACAGCAATCAGCCCCAGCATTTT.

The V call is TRBV7-2, the J call TRBJ2-7, with no clear D. This CDR3 region has 17 residues. Germline assignment: CDR1 SGHTA and CDR2 FQGNSA. V dropped 1 base and J dropped 0 bases, with 16 bases sitting between them. CDR3 amino acids: CASSLEPPGRSSYEQYF. The CDR3 DNA is TGTGCCAGCAGCTTAGAGCCCCCCGGACGAAGCTCCTACGAGCAGTACTTC.

The CDR3 DNA is TGTGCCAGTAGTCTCAGCGGGACAGTTGGAAACACCATATATTTT. It is translated as CASSLSGTVGNTIYF. This chain joins TRBV19 and TRBJ1-3, with TRBD1 matching over 7 bases. The germline gives CDR1 LNHDA, CDR2 SQIVND (reference sequence). The CDR3 is 15 amino acids. Trimming at V came to 5 bases and at J to 3 bases, leaving 7 bases not matched to a gene.

The chain links TRBV28 to TRBJ2-7; TRBD1 aligns across 9 bases. In germline, CDR1 is MDHEN, CDR2 SYDVKM. The CDR3 is 14 amino acids. The V segment lost 8 bases and the J segment 2 bases; nucleotides outside the gene matches: 7. CDR3 sequence (DNA): TGTGCCAGCTTAAGGGGACAGGGCCCCTACGAGCAGTACTTC. As protein: CASLRGQGPYEQYF. The whole variable domain, filled in from reference TRBV28 and TRBJ2-7, reads DVKVTQSSRYLVKRTGEKVFLECVQDMDHENMFWYRQDPGLGLRLIYFSYDVKMKEKGDIPEGYSVSREKKERFSLILESASTNQTSMYLCASLRGQGPYEQYFGPGTRLTVT.

The CDR3 sequence is CASSRGGRAGELFF. Here the CDR3 DNA reads TGCGCCAGCAGCCGCGGGGGCAGAGCCGGGGAGCTGTTTTTT. J is TRBJ2-2 and V is TRBV5-1, with D perhaps TRBD2 (7 bases). There are 14 residues in the CDR3. The V gene lost 4 bases and the J gene lost 6 bases, with 13 bases spanning the gap. CDR1 and CDR2 (germline): SGHRS, YFSETQ.

The gene calls are TRBV7-9 and TRBJ2-5; 11 nucleotides match TRBD2. CDR1 SEHNR and CDR2 FQNEAQ come from the germline V gene (reference sequence). V lost 4 bases, J lost 4 bases, and 8 bases stayed unmatched. This CDR3 spans 16 amino acids. In DNA, the CDR3 is TGTGCCAGCAGCTACACCGGGACTAGCGGTTTAGAGACCCAGTACTTC. Its translation: CASSYTGTSGLETQYF.

J is TRBJ2-2 and V is TRBV28; D is possibly TRBD1 (6 bases). Trimming stripped 3 bases from V and 0 bases from J, with 11 bases between. Per germline, CDR1 MDHEN and CDR2 SYDVKM. The CDR3 sequence is 16 residues long. CDR3 DNA sequence: TGTGCCAGCAGTTTTGGGGGCCACCCGAACACCGGGGAGCTGTTTTTT. This gives the protein CASSFGGHPNTGELFF.